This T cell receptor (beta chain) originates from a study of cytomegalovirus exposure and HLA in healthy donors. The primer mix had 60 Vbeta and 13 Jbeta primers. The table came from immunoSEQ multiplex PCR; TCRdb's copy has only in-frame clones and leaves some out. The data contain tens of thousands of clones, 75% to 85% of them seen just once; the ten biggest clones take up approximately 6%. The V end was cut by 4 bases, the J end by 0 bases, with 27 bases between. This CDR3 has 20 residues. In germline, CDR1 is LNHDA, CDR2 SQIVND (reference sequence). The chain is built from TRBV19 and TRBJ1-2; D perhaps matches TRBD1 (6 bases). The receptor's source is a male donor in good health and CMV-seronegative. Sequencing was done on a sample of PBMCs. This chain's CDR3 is CASSNPQQVQGIEANYGYTF. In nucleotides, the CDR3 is TGTGCCAGTAGTAACCCCCAACAGGTTCAGGGGATAGAAGCTAACTATGGCTACACCTTC.